The clone carrying this TCR beta chain was seen ten or more times. This specimen belongs to a study of T cells in Graves' hyperthyroidism and ophthalmopathy. Regions amplified from RNA transcripts were the TCR beta CDR3 regions. A first-round RT-PCR of the TCR CDR3 used the HTBI primer set. TCRdb called the multiplex PCR reads again in MiXCR, with one record for every CDR3 protein. This table holds roughly 510,000 distinct CDR3 sequences, 20% to 25% found once. The CDR3 is 13 residues long. V gave up 6 bases and J gave up 4 bases, with 12 bases separating them. Looked up from germline, CDR1 is MDHEN and CDR2 is SYDVKM.

The chain has TRBV28 and TRBJ1-2; no firm D call. The sequencing input was blood. The sequence came from a man aged 18 to 29 with Graves' hyperthyroidism. CDR3 nucleotide sequence: TGTGCCAGCAGGGCGGACGGAATCTATGGCTACACCTTC. This sequence encodes CASRADGIYGYTF.